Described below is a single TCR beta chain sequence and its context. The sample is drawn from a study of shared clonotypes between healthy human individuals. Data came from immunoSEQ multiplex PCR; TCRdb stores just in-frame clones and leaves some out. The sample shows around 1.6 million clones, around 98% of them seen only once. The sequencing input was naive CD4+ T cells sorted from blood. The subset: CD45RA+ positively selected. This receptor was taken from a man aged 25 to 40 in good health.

The CDR3 bases are TGTGCCAGCAGCTTCGCCGGACAAAACTATGGCTACACCTTC. This codes for CASSFAGQNYGYTF. The V gene is TRBV7-9, the J gene TRBJ1-2, with D possibly TRBD1 on 5 matching bases. The length of the CDR3 is 14 residues. Germline V gene sequence: CDR1 SEHNR, CDR2 FQNEAQ (reference sequence). V lost 3 bases to trimming and J lost 2 bases, with 10 bases between them. Using reference TRBV7-9 and TRBJ1-2 for the parts outside the CDR3, the full variable domain is DTGVSQNPRHKITKRGQNVTFRCDPISEHNRLYWYRQTLGQGPEFLTYFQNEAQLEKSRLLSDRFSAERPKGSFSTLEIQRTEQGDSAMYLCASSFAGQNYGYTFGSGTRLTVV.